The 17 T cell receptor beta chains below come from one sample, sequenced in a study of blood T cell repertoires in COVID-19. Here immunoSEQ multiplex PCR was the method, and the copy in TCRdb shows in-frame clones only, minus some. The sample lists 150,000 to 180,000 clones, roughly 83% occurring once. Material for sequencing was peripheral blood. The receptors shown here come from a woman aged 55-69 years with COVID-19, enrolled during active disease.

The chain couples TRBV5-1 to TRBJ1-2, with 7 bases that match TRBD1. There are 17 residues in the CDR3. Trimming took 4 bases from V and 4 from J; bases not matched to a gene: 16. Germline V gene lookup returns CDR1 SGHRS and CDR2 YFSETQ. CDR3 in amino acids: CASSPGQAPYSIYGYTF. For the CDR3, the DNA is TGCGCCAGCAGCCCCGGACAGGCGCCGTACTCGATCTATGGCTACACCTTC.

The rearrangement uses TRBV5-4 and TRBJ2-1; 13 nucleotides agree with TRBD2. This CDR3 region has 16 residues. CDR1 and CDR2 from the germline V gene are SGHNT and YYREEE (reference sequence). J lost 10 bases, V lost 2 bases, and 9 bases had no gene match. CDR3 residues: CASSFGTSGGAREQFF. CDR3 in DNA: TGTGCCAGCAGCTTCGGTACTAGCGGGGGGGCCCGGGAGCAGTTCTTC.

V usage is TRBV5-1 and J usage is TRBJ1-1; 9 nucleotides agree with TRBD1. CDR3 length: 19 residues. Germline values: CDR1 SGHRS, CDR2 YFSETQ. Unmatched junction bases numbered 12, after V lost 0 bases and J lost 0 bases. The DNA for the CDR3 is TGCGCCAGCAGCTTGGTAATTACAGGGGGCATTTGGGTGAACACTGAAGCTTTCTTT. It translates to CASSLVITGGIWVNTEAFF.

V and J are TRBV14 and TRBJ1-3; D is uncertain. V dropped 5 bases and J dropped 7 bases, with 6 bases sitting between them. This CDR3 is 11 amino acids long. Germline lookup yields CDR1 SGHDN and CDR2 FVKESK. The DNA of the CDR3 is TGTGCCAGCAGCACAACGAACACCATATATTTT. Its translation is CASSTTNTIYF. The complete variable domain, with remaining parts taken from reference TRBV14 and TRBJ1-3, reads EAGVTQFPSHSVIEKGQTVTLRCDPISGHDNLYWYRRVMGKEIKFLLHFVKESKQDESGMPNNRFLAERTGGTYSTLKVQPAELEDSGVYFCASSTTNTIYFGEGSWLTVV.

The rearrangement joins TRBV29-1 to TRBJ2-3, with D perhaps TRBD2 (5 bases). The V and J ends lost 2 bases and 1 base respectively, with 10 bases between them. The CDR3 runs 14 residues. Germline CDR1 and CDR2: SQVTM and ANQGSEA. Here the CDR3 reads CSVESSGRTDTQYF. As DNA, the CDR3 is TGCAGCGTTGAATCCAGCGGACGCACAGATACGCAGTATTTT.

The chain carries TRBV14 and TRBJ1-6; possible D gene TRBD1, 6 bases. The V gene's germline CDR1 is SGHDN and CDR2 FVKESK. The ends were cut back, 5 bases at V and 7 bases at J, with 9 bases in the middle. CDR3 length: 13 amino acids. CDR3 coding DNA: TGTGCCAGCAGCAGACAGGAAAATTCACCCCTCCACTTT. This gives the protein CASSRQENSPLHF.

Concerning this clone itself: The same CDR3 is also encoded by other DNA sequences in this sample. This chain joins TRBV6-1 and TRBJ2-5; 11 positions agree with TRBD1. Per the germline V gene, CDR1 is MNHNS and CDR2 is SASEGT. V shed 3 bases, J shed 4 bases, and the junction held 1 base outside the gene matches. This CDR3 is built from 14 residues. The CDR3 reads CASSEDRGRETQYF. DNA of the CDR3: TGTGCCAGCAGTGAGGACAGGGGGCGAGAGACCCAGTACTTC.

The CDR3 is CATPGQGNTGELFF. For the CDR3, the DNA is TGCGCCACCCCGGGACAGGGGAACACCGGGGAGCTGTTTTTT. The J gene is TRBJ2-2, the V gene TRBV5-1; TRBD1 matches at 9 bases. After removal of 9 bases from V and 1 base from J, the junction contained 4 bases not matched to a gene. This CDR3 contains 14 residues. Germline lookup yields CDR1 SGHRS and CDR2 YFSETQ. Full variable domain (rest looked up from reference TRBV5-1 and TRBJ2-2): KAGVTQTPRYLIKTRGQQVTLSCSPISGHRSVSWYQQTPGQGLQFLFEYFSETQRNKGNFPGRFSGRQFSNSRSEMNVSTLELGDSALYLCATPGQGNTGELFFGEGSRLTVL.

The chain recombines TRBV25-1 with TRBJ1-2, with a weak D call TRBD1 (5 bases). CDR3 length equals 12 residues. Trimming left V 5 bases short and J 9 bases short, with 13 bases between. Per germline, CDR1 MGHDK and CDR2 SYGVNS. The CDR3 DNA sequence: TGTGCCAGCAGTCTGAAGGGGCAGCGCTACACCTTC. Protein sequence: CASSLKGQRYTF.

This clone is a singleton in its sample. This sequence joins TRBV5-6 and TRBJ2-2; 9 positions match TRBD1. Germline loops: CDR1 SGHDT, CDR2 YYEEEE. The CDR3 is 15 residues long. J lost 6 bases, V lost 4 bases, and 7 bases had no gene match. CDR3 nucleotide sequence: TGTGCCAGCAGCCAGGGGGACAGGGAGTCCGGGGAGCTGTTTTTT. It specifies CASSQGDRESGELFF.

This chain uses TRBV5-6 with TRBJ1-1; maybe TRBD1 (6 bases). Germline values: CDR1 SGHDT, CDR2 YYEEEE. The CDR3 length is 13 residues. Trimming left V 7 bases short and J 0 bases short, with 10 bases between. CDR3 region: CASWGLLNTEAFF. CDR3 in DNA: TGTGCCAGCTGGGGGCTGTTGAACACTGAAGCTTTCTTT.

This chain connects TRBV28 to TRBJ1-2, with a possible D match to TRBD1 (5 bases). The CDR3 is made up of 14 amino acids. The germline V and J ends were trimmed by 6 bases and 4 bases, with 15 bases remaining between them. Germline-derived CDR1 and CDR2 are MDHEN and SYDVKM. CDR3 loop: CASSSLGDFYGYTF. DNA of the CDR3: TGTGCCAGCAGCTCACTAGGGGACTTCTATGGCTACACCTTC.

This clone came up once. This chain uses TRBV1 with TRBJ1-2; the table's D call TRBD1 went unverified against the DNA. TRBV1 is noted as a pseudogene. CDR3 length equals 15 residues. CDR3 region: CTSSQDPQGLYGYTF. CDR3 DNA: TGCACCAGCAGCCAAGATCCTCAGGGGTTATATGGCTACACCTTC.

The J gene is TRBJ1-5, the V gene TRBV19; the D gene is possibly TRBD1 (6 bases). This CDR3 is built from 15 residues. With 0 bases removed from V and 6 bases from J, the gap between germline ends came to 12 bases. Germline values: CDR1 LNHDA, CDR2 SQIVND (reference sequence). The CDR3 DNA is TGTGCCAGTAGTATAGAGAGGGGGGGAGGTCAGCCCCAGCATTTT. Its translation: CASSIERGGGQPQHF.

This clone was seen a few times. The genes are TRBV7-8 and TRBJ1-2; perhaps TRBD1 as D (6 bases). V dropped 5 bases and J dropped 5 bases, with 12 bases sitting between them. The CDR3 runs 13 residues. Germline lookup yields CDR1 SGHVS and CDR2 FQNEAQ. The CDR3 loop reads CASSVTRGYGYTF. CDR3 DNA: TGTGCCAGCAGCGTCACAAGGGGGTATGGCTACACCTTC. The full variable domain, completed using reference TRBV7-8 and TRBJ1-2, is GAGVSQSPRYKVAKRGQDVALRCDPISGHVSLFWYQQALGQGPEFLTYFQNEAQLDKSGLPSDRFFAERPEGSVSTLKIQRTQQEDSAVYLCASSVTRGYGYTFGSGTRLTVV.

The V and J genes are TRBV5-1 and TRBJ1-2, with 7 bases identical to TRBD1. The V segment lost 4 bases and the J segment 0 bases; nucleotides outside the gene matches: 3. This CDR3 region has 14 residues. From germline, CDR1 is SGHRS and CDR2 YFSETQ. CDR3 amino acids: CASSTGEANYGYTF. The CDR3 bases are TGCGCCAGCAGCACAGGGGAGGCTAACTATGGCTACACCTTC. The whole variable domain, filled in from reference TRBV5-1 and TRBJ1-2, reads KAGVTQTPRYLIKTRGQQVTLSCSPISGHRSVSWYQQTPGQGLQFLFEYFSETQRNKGNFPGRFSGRQFSNSRSEMNVSTLELGDSALYLCASSTGEANYGYTFGSGTRLTVV.

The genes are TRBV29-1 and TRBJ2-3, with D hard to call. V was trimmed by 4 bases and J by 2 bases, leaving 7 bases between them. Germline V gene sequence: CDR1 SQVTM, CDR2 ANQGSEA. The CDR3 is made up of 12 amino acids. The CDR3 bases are TGCAGCGTTGTCCCAGACACAGATACGCAGTATTTT. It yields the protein CSVVPDTDTQYF.